These 9 T cell receptor beta chains were sequenced from one sample in a study of long-term antiretroviral therapy in people with HIV. A v3.0 immunoSEQ assay was performed at survey level. The repertoire was sequenced with immunoSEQ multiplex PCR; TCRdb's copy has only in-frame clones and lacks some. Of 15,000 to 20,000 clones in the sample, roughly 94% were seen once. This material consisted of unsorted PBMCs, taken 6 to 6.5 years after starting antiretroviral therapy. The receptors come from a woman in her forties or fifties with HIV.

In its sample, this clone was seen once. CDR3 coding DNA: TGTGCCGGCGGGACAGGGTACGAGCAGTACTTC. It translates to CAGGTGYEQYF. The chain uses TRBV6-1 and TRBJ2-7; 9 positions agree with TRBD1. Per germline, CDR1 MNHNS and CDR2 SASEGT. CDR3 length equals 11 residues. The trim removed 11 bases at V and 4 bases at J, leaving 3 bases unmatched.

The chain has TRBV4-2 and TRBJ2-7, with no clear D. Germline V gives CDR1 LGHNA, CDR2 YNFKEQ. The CDR3 length is 13 residues. V gave up 4 bases and J gave up 4 bases, with 11 bases separating them. DNA of the CDR3: TGTGCCAGCAGCCCATTTTTAACGTACGAGCAGTACTTC. It is translated as CASSPFLTYEQYF.

The rearrangement uses TRBV11-3 and TRBJ2-4; 14 nucleotides agree with TRBD2. The germline V gene has CDR1 SGHNT and CDR2 YENEEA. Germline trimming cut 5 bases from V and 5 bases from J; bases unmatched to any gene: 11. The CDR3 runs to 18 residues. CDR3 region: CASSPGLAGGPGENIQYF. The CDR3 DNA follows: TGTGCCAGCAGCCCTGGACTAGCGGGAGGTCCAGGGGAAAACATTCAGTACTTC.

This chain joins TRBV5-4 and TRBJ2-3; TRBD2 aligns across 9 bases. The CDR3 length is 19 residues. V trimming: 2 bases; J trimming: 0 bases; junction bases outside the gene matches: 13. Germline CDR1 is SGHNT and CDR2 is YYREEE (reference sequence). CDR3 sequence (DNA): TGTGCCAGCAGCTTTCTTTCCGCCGGGACTAGCATTAGCACAGATACGCAGTATTTT. This sequence encodes CASSFLSAGTSISTDTQYF.

The chain couples TRBV19 to TRBJ2-3; tentatively, D is TRBD2 (6 bases). This CDR3 has 18 residues. Trimming stripped 6 bases from V and 4 bases from J, with 26 bases between. The germline V gene has CDR1 LNHDA and CDR2 SQIVND (reference sequence). CDR3 sequence: CASSLLDGGKWRPDTQYF. The CDR3 nucleotides read TGTGCCAGTAGCCTTTTGGATGGAGGGAAGTGGAGGCCAGATACGCAGTATTTT.

The chain recombines TRBV19 with TRBJ2-4; no firm D call. Trimming took off 9 bases at V and 1 base at J, with 16 bases between the two ends. The CDR3 runs 15 residues. The germline V gene encodes CDR1 LNHDA and CDR2 SQIVND (reference sequence). The chain's CDR3 is CASQHRDFAKNIQYF. CDR3 sequence (DNA): TGTGCCAGCCAACATAGGGATTTTGCCAAAAACATTCAGTACTTC.

The V call is TRBV29-1, the J call TRBJ2-1; 13 positions match TRBD2. The CDR3 totals 14 residues. V dropped 1 base and J dropped 8; count of bases not matched to a gene: 2. Germline CDR1 is SQVTM and CDR2 is ANQGSEA. The CDR3 nucleotides read TGCAGCGTTGAAGGACTAGCGGGAGGAGATGAGCAGTTCTTC. It encodes CSVEGLAGGDEQFF.

The rearrangement joins TRBV27 to TRBJ2-3; D unresolved. Germline loops: CDR1 MNHEY, CDR2 SMNVEV (reference sequence). V dropped 3 bases and J dropped 4 bases, with 2 bases sitting between them. The CDR3 runs to 11 residues. The chain's CDR3 is CASSLADTQYF. In nucleotides, the CDR3 is TGTGCCAGCAGTTTGGCAGATACGCAGTATTTT.

The chain links TRBV6-5 to TRBJ1-1; tentative D call: TRBD1 (6 bases). Germline CDR1 MNHEY, CDR2 SVGAGI. Trimming left V 1 base short and J 1 base short, with 13 bases between. The CDR3 runs to 16 residues. The CDR3 here is CASSYFGGQANTEAFF. The CDR3 DNA reads as TGTGCCAGCAGTTACTTCGGGGGGCAAGCGAACACTGAAGCTTTCTTT.